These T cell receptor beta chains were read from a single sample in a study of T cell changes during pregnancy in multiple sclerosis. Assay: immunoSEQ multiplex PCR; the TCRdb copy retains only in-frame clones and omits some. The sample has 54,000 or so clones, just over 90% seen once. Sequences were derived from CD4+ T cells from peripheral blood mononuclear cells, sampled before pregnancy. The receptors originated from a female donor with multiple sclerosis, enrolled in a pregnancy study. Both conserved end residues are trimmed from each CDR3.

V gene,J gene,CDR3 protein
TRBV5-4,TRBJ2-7,ASSSGLAGAEQY
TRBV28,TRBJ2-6,ASRPNRDSGANVLT
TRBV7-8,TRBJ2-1,ASSHGTSGVKEQF
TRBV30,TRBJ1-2,AWMQGLGYGYT
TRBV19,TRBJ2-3,ASSQRATDTQY
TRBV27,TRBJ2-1,ASGPRLAGTSNEQF
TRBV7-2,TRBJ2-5,ASSFVAGGETQY
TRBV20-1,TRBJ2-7,SSGQGYEQY
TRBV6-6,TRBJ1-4,ASSQLLGVHEKLF
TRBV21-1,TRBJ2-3,ASSKADRTSGREVMGTDTQY
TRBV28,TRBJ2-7,ASSPLDSLEQY
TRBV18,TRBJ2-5,ASSPQTGQETQY
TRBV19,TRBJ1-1,ASSISPDRGPLKGTEAF
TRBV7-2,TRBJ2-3,ASSLGGHGTDTQY
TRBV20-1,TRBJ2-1,SAGDRGLQF
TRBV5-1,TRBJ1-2,ASSPQGFGYT
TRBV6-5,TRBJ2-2,ASRPSGNTGELF
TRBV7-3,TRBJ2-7,ASSLGGTGSYEQY
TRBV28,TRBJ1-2,ASSLSSRVRT
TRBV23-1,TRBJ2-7,ASSQSGRGEQY
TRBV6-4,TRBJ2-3,ASSLGGAVGDTQY
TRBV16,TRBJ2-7,ASSSAGTGPYEQY
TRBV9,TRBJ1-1,ASSVGSRQGWTEAF
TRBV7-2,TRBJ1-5,ASSSPFGGEPQH
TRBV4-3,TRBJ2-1,ASSQEGTGVNEQF
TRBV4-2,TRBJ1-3,ASSRSTSSNGNTIY
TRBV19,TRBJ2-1,ASRTPGQGYNEQF
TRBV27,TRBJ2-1,ASSSTGTSGYNEQF
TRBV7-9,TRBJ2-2,ASSVLAGDVGGELF
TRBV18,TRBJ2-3,ASSPGLAGGTDTQY
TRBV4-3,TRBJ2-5,ASSQAGLAGQTQY
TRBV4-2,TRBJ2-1,ASSQDDGGLAPASSYNEQF
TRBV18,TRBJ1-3,ASSPQGGRSGNTIY
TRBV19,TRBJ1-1,ASSIGQDATEAF
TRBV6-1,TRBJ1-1,ASSEPGGTLTSEAF
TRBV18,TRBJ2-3,ASSPRTSGTDTQY
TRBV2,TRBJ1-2,ASSRQVNYGYT
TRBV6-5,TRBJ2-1,ASSRNSGIVNEQF
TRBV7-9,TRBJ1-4,ASSSAGTTNEKLF
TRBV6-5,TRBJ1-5,ASSPDRGNQPQH
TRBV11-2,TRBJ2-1,ASSWTGGRYNEQF
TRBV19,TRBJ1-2,ATSFGASDHYGYT
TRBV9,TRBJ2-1,ASSPQVGQGAHNPYNEQF
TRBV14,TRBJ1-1,ASSQPGMNTEAF
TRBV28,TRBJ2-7,ASSILYQGLTTYEQY
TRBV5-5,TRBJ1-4,ASSLIGRGEKLF
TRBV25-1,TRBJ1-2,ASSDGGGFAYGYT
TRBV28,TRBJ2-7,ASRGGASGSHIAYEQY
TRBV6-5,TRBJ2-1,ASRPDRSTYNEQF
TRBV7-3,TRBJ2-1,ASSLLAGVGNEQF
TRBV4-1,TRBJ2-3,ASSQIPGGSPPTDTQY
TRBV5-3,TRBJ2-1,ARSSLLSSGSNEQF
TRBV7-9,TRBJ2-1,ASSLAGDNNEQF
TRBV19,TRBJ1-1,ASSGGQGAF
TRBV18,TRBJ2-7,ASSPPRGSNEQY